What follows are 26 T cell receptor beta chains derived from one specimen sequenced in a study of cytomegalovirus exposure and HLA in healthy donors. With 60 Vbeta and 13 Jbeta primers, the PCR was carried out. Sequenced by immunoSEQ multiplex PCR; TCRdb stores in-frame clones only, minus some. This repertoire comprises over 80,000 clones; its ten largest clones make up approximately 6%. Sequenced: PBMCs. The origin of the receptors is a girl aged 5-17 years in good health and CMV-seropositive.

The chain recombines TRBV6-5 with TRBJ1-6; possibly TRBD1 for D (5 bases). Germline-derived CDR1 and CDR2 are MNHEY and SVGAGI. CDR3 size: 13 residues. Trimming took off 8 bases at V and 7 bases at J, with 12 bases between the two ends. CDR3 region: CASQRGANSPLHF. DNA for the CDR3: TGTGCCAGCCAAAGGGGCGCCAATTCACCCCTCCACTTT.

In nucleotides, the CDR3 is TGTGCCTGGAAACGATGGGACAGAGACGCTGAAGCTTTCTTT. Amino acid sequence: CAWKRWDRDAEAFF. The J gene is TRBJ1-1, the V gene TRBV30; 7 bases match TRBD1. J lost 6 bases, V lost 4 bases, and 11 bases had no gene match. CDR1 and CDR2 from the germline V gene are GTSNPN and SVGIG (reference sequence). This CDR3 has 14 residues. Full variable domain (rest looked up from reference TRBV30 and TRBJ1-1): SQTIHQWPATLVQPVGSPLSLECTVEGTSNPNLYWYRQAAGRGLQLLFYSVGIGQISSEVPQNLSASRPQDRQFILSSKKLLLSDSGFYLCAWKRWDRDAEAFFGQGTRLTVV.

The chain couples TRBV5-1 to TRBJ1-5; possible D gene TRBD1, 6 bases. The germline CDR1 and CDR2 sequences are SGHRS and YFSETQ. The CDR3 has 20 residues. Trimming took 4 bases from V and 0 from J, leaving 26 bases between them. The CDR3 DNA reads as TGCGCCAGCAGCCCTGTCCACGTATGGGGGCAGGTTAATAGCAATCAGCCCCAGCATTTT. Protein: CASSPVHVWGQVNSNQPQHF.

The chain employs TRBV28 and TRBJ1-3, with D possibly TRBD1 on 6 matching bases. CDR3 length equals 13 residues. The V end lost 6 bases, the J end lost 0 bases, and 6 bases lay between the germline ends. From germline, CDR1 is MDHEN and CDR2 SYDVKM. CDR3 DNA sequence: TGTGCCAGCAGGGACAGCTCTGGAAACACCATATATTTT. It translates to CASRDSSGNTIYF.

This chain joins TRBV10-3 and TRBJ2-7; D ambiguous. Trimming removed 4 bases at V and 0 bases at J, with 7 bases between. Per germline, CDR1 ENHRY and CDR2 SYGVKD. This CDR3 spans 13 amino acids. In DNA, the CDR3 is TGTGCCATCAGTGTAGCCCTCTCCTACGAGCAGTACTTC. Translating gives CAISVALSYEQYF.

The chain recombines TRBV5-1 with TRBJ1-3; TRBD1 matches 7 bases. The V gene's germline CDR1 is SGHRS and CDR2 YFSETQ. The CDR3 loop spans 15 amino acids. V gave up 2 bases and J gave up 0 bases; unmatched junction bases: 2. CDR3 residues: CASSLGDSSGNTIYF. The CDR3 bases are TGCGCCAGCAGCTTAGGGGACAGCTCTGGAAACACCATATATTTT.

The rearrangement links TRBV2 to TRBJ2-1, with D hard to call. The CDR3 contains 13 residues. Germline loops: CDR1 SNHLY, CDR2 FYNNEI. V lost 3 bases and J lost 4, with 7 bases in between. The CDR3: CASSETAYNEQFF. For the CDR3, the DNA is TGTGCCAGCAGTGAGACTGCGTACAATGAGCAGTTCTTC.

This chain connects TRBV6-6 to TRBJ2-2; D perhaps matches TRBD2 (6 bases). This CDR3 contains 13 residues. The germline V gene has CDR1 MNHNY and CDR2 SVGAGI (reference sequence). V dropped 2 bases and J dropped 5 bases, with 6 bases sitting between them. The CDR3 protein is CASSYGLTGELFF. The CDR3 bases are TGTGCCAGCAGTTACGGACTAACCGGGGAGCTGTTTTTT.

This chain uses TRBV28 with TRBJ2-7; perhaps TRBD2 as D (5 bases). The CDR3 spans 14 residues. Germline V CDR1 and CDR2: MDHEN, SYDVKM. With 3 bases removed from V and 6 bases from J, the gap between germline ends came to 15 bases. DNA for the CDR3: TGTGCCAGCAGTTTTTTGCGGGCAGAAGGCGAGCAGTACGTC. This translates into CASSFLRAEGEQYV.

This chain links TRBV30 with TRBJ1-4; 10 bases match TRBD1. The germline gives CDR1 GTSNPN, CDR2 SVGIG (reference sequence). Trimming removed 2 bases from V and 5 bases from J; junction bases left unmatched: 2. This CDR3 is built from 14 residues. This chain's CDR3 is CAWSRGQGNEKLFF. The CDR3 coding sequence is TGTGCCTGGAGTAGGGGACAGGGGAATGAAAAACTGTTTTTT.

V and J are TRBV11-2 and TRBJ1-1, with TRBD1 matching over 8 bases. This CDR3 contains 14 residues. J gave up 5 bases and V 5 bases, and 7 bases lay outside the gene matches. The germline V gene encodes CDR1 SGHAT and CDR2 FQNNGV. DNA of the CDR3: TGTGCCAGCAGCGAGACAGGGGCCGGGACTGAAGCTTTCTTT. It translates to CASSETGAGTEAFF.

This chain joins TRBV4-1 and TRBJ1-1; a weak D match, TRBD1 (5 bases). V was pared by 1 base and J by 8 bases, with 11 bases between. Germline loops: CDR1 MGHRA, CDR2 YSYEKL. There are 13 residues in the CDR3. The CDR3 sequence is CASSQGSNREAFF. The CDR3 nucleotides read TGCGCCAGCAGCCAAGGGTCTAACAGGGAAGCTTTCTTT.

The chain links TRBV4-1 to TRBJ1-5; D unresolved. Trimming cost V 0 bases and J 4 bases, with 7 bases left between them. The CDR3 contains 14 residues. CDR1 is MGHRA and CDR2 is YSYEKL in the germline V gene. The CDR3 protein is CASSQDRRNQPQHF. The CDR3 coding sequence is TGCGCCAGCAGCCAAGACCGCCGGAATCAGCCCCAGCATTTT.

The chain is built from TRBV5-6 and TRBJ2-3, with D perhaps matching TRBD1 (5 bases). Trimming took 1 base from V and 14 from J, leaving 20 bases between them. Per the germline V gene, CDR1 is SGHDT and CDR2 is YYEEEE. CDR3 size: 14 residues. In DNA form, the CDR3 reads TGTGCCAGCAGCTTGCAAGGGGTCGGCCAGGAGCTGTATTTT. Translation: CASSLQGVGQELYF. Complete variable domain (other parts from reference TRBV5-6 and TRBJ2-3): DAGVTQSPTHLIKTRGQQVTLRCSPKSGHDTVSWYQQALGQGPQFIFQYYEEEERQRGNFPDRFSGHQFPNYSSELNVNALLLGDSALYLCASSLQGVGQELYFGPGTRLTVL.

Written as DNA, the CDR3 is TGTGCCAGCAGCCAAGACGCAGGGTTGGAGACCCAGTACTTC. This sequence encodes CASSQDAGLETQYF. The chain uses TRBV14 and TRBJ2-5; D perhaps matches TRBD1 (5 bases). V shed 0 bases and J shed 5 bases, with 10 bases lying between them. The CDR3 has 14 residues. From germline, CDR1 is SGHDN and CDR2 FVKESK. Looking up the rest from reference TRBV14 and TRBJ2-5 gives the full variable domain: EAGVTQFPSHSVIEKGQTVTLRCDPISGHDNLYWYRRVMGKEIKFLLHFVKESKQDESGMPNNRFLAERTGGTYSTLKVQPAELEDSGVYFCASSQDAGLETQYFGPGTRLLVL.

Written as DNA, the CDR3 is TGTGCCAGCAGCCAAGAAGCAAACTCTGAAGCTTTCTTT. Residues: CASSQEANSEAFF. The rearrangement uses TRBV4-2 and TRBJ1-1, with D hard to call. V lost 0 bases and J lost 6, with 8 bases in between. Germline CDR1 and CDR2: LGHNA and YNFKEQ. This CDR3 spans 13 amino acids.

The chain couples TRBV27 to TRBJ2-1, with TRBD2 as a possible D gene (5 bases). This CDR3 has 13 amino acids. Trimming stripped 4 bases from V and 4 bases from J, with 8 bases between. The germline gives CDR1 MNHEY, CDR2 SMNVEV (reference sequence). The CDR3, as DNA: TGTGCCAGCAGTTCCCGGGAATACAATGAGCAGTTCTTC. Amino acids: CASSSREYNEQFF.

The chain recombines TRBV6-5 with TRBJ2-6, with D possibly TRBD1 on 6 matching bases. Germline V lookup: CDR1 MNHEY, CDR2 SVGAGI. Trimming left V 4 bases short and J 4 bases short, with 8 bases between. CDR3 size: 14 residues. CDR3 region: CASSSGAGANVLTF. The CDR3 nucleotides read TGTGCCAGCAGTTCAGGGGCAGGGGCCAACGTCCTGACTTTC.

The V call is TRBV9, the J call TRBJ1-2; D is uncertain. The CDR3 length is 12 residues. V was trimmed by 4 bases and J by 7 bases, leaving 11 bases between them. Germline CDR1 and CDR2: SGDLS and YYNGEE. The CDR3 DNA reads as TGTGCCAGCAGCCCACTCACGGGTGGCTACACCTTC. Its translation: CASSPLTGGYTF. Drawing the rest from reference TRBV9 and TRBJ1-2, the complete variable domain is DSGVTQTPKHLITATGQRVTLRCSPRSGDLSVYWYQQSLDQGLQFLIQYYNGEERAKGNILERFSAQQFPDLHSELNLSSLELGDSALYFCASSPLTGGYTFGSGTRLTVV.

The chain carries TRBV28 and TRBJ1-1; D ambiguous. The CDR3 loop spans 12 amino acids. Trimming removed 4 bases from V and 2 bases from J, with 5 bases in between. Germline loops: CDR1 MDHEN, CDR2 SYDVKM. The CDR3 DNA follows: TGTGCCAGCAGTTCCGTAAACACTGAAGCTTTCTTT. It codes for CASSSVNTEAFF.

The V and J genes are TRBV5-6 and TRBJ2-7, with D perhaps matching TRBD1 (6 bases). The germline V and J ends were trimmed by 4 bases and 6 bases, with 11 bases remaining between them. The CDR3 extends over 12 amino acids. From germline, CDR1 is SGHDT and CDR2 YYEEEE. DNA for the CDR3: TGTGCCAGCAGCCAAGGGGGTGGCGAGCAGTACGTC. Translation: CASSQGGGEQYV.

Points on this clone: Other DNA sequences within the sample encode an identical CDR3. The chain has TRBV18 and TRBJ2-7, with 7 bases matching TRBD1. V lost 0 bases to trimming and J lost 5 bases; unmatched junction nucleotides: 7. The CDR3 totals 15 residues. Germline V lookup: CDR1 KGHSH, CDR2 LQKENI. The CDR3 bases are TGTGCCAGCTCACCACCGGGATACAGGGGTGACGAGCAGTACTTC. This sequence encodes CASSPPGYRGDEQYF.

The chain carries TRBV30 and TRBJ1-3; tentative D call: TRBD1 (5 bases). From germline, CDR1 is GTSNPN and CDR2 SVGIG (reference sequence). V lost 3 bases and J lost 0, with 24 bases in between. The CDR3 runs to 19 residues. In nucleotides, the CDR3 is TGTGCCTGGAGGGGGACCGGGACTAAGGGGAGAAGCTCTGGAAACACCATATATTTT. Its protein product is CAWRGTGTKGRSSGNTIYF.

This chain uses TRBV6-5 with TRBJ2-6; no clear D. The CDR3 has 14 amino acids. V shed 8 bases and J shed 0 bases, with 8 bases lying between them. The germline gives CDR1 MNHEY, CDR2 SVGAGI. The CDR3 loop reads CASRDSSGANVLTF. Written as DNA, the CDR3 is TGTGCCAGCCGCGATAGCTCTGGGGCCAACGTCCTGACTTTC.

CDR3 region: CATSRRLTSVETYEQYF. CDR3 coding DNA: TGTGCCACCAGCAGAAGGCTAACTAGCGTGGAAACCTACGAGCAGTACTTC. This chain joins TRBV15 and TRBJ2-7, with 7 bases lining up with TRBD2. V gave up 2 bases and J gave up 2 bases; unmatched junction bases: 12. Germline CDR1 and CDR2: LNHNV and YYDKDF (reference sequence). The CDR3 is 17 residues long.

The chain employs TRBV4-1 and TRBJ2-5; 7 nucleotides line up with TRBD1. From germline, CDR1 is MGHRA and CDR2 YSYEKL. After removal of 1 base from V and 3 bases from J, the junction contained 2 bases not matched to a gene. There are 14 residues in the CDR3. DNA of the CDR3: TGCGCCAGCAGCCAAGGTACAGGGGAAGAGACCCAGTACTTC. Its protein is CASSQGTGEETQYF.